The 32 T cell receptor beta chains presented below share a single source sample, sequenced in a study of blood T cell repertoires in COVID-19. Repertoires were generated with immunoSEQ multiplex PCR, while TCRdb's copy carries only in-frame clones and drops some. The table shows about 83,000 clones, with over 85% occurring only once. The sequenced material came from peripheral blood. These receptors originate from an elderly woman with active or convalescent COVID-19.

J is TRBJ1-1 and V is TRBV7-8, with no clear D. Trimming removed 2 bases from V and 1 base from J, with 5 bases in between. Germline V CDR1 and CDR2: SGHVS, FQNEAQ. CDR3 size: 13 residues. The CDR3 DNA follows: TGTGCCAGCAGCTTAAATCAGAACACTGAAGCTTTCTTT. Amino acids: CASSLNQNTEAFF.

The chain carries TRBV28 and TRBJ1-1; the D gene is possibly TRBD1 (6 bases). CDR1 is MDHEN and CDR2 is SYDVKM in the germline V gene. The CDR3 is 16 residues long. The V end lost 5 bases, the J end lost 3 bases, and 19 bases lay between the germline ends. The CDR3 bases are TGTGCCAGCAGTAGCCGGGACGGGAGGGGGTACACTGAAGCTTTCTTT. Translated: CASSSRDGRGYTEAFF.

This clone was found a few times. Other DNA sequences in this specimen translate into the identical CDR3. The V and J genes are TRBV4-1 and TRBJ2-5, with a tentative D call TRBD1 (6 bases). The germline CDR1 and CDR2 sequences are MGHRA and YSYEKL. The V end lost 0 bases, the J end lost 2 bases, and 10 bases lay between the germline ends. There are 15 residues in the CDR3. CDR3 sequence (DNA): TGCGCCAGCAGCCAAGATCGGGGACAACAAGAGACCCAGTACTTC. It codes for CASSQDRGQQETQYF.

The V and J genes are TRBV2 and TRBJ1-1; TRBD1 might be the D (5 bases). Germline assignment: CDR1 SNHLY and CDR2 FYNNEI. The V gene lost 1 base and the J gene lost 1 base, with 10 bases spanning the gap. This CDR3 comprises 15 residues. DNA for the CDR3: TGTGCCAGCAGTGAAGTTCAGGGTAGGAACACTGAAGCTTTCTTT. Residues: CASSEVQGRNTEAFF.

The chain employs TRBV9 and TRBJ1-5; 7 nucleotides match TRBD1. V was clipped by 3 bases and J by 6 bases; unmatched bases: 6. The CDR3 is made up of 14 amino acids. Germline V gene sequence: CDR1 SGDLS, CDR2 YYNGEE. The CDR3: CASSAAGGSQPQHF. CDR3 in DNA: TGTGCCAGCAGCGCCGCAGGGGGGTCTCAGCCCCAGCATTTT.

The V gene is TRBV6-2 or TRBV6-3, the J gene TRBJ1-1, with D hard to call. Germline V gene data show CDR1 as MNHEY and CDR2 as SVGEGT. The CDR3 runs to 11 residues. V gave up 4 bases and J gave up 11 bases, with 11 bases separating them. The CDR3 protein is CASSWGVGAFF. CDR3 coding DNA: TGTGCCAGCAGTTGGGGAGTAGGCGCTTTCTTT.

The chain is built from TRBV4-1 and TRBJ2-6; D call uncertain. The CDR3 length is 17 residues. Germline V gives CDR1 MGHRA, CDR2 YSYEKL. V lost 1 base to trimming and J lost 0 bases, with 10 bases between them. In DNA form, the CDR3 reads TGCGCCAGCAGCCAAGCGGTCTCGAGCTCTGGGGCCAACGTCCTGACTTTC. This sequence encodes CASSQAVSSSGANVLTF.

This clone has only one observation. The V call is TRBV7-2, the J call TRBJ2-2; 10 bases line up with TRBD2. Trimming at V came to 3 bases and at J to 7 bases, leaving 8 bases not matched to a gene. The CDR3 is made up of 16 amino acids. Germline CDR1 SGHTA, CDR2 FQGNSA. Here the CDR3 DNA reads TGTGCCAGCAGCTTCCAAAAGCGGGGGGGCCGCGGGGAGCTGTTTTTT. Protein product: CASSFQKRGGRGELFF.

The chain recombines TRBV7-8 with TRBJ1-1; TRBD1 is a possible D gene (5 bases). V lost 1 base, J lost 3 bases, and 6 bases lay in between. CDR1 SGHVS and CDR2 FQNEAQ come from the germline V gene. The CDR3 runs to 13 residues. As DNA, the CDR3 is TGTGCCAGCAGCTTAGGGGGGGACACTGAAGCTTTCTTT. Translation: CASSLGGDTEAFF. The full variable domain, completed using reference TRBV7-8 and TRBJ1-1, is GAGVSQSPRYKVAKRGQDVALRCDPISGHVSLFWYQQALGQGPEFLTYFQNEAQLDKSGLPSDRFFAERPEGSVSTLKIQRTQQEDSAVYLCASSLGGDTEAFFGQGTRLTVV.

This clone was recorded only once. The CDR3 protein is CASLAWDTQYF. DNA for the CDR3: TGTGCCAGCCTAGCCTGGGATACGCAGTATTTT. The J gene is TRBJ2-3, the V gene TRBV12-3 or TRBV12-4, with D perhaps TRBD2 (5 bases). CDR3 length: 11 residues. V was shortened by 8 bases and J by 6 bases, with 9 bases between the two germline ends.

This clone is medium-sized in the sample. CDR3: CASTPGGAEAFF. CDR3 DNA: TGTGCCAGCACCCCCGGGGGGGCAGAAGCTTTCTTT. The chain has TRBV21-1 and TRBJ1-1. TRBV21-1 is a known pseudogene. CDR3 length equals 12 residues.

This chain joins TRBV4-2 and TRBJ1-1; 7 bases are shared with TRBD1. Germline loops: CDR1 LGHNA, CDR2 YNFKEQ. This CDR3 region has 16 residues. Trimming cost V 0 bases and J 5 bases; bases outside gene matches: 9. Written as DNA, the CDR3 is TGTGCCAGCAGCCAAGAACGGACAGGTCGTGGGACTGAAGCTTTCTTT. Protein product: CASSQERTGRGTEAFF.

The chain links TRBV6-5 to TRBJ1-5; 8 bases match TRBD1. The CDR3 extends over 16 amino acids. V lost 4 bases, J lost 5 bases, and 10 bases stayed unmatched. Germline V CDR1 and CDR2: MNHEY, SVGAGI. CDR3 residues: CASSLGGGQAYQPQHF. The CDR3 DNA follows: TGTGCCAGCAGTTTGGGTGGGGGACAGGCTTATCAGCCCCAGCATTTT.

V gene TRBV6-2 or TRBV6-3 combines with J gene TRBJ2-7; 8 bases are shared with TRBD1. CDR3 size: 13 residues. Per germline, CDR1 MNHEY and CDR2 SVGEGT. V lost 4 bases and J lost 3; bases outside the gene matches: 2. CDR3 region: CASSSGQGYEQYF. The CDR3 DNA is TGTGCCAGCAGTTCCGGACAGGGCTACGAGCAGTACTTC.

CDR3 amino acids: CASSKALLGTGGTSSYNEQFF. DNA of the CDR3: TGTGCCAGCAGCAAAGCGCTTTTGGGGACAGGGGGGACTAGCTCCTACAATGAGCAGTTCTTC. The chain links TRBV21-1 to TRBJ2-1; the listed D gene, TRBD1, was not tested against the DNA. TRBV21-1 is termed a pseudogene. The CDR3 contains 21 residues.

The chain carries TRBV9 and TRBJ2-2, with TRBD2 matching over 14 bases. CDR1 SGDLS and CDR2 YYNGEE come from the germline V gene. The junction had 8 bases not matched to a gene; V was cut back by 2 bases and J by 5 bases. This CDR3 region has 18 residues. This chain's CDR3 is CASSVQGTSGGRTGELFF. CDR3 DNA: TGTGCCAGCAGCGTCCAGGGGACTAGCGGGGGAAGAACCGGGGAGCTGTTTTTT. Looking up the rest from reference TRBV9 and TRBJ2-2 gives the full variable domain: DSGVTQTPKHLITATGQRVTLRCSPRSGDLSVYWYQQSLDQGLQFLIQYYNGEERAKGNILERFSAQQFPDLHSELNLSSLELGDSALYFCASSVQGTSGGRTGELFFGEGSRLTVL.

V is TRBV19 and J is TRBJ1-5, with D unclear. CDR3 length: 14 residues. Germline V CDR1 and CDR2: LNHDA, SQIVND (reference sequence). V shed 0 bases and J shed 0 bases, with 3 bases lying between them. DNA for the CDR3: TGTGCCAGTAGTATAGACCATAGCAATCAGCCCCAGCATTTT. It codes for CASSIDHSNQPQHF.

The chain is built from TRBV19 and TRBJ1-5, with D unclear. V shed 5 bases and J shed 4 bases, with 9 bases lying between them. Germline lookup yields CDR1 LNHDA and CDR2 SQIVND (reference sequence). The CDR3 loop spans 13 amino acids. The DNA of the CDR3 is TGTGCCAGTAGTGTGGAGTCAAATCAGCCCCAGCATTTT. Amino acid sequence: CASSVESNQPQHF.

The chain employs TRBV20-1 and TRBJ1-2; a possible D gene is TRBD1 (5 bases). The CDR3 covers 14 residues. Germline CDR1 DFQATT, CDR2 SNEGSKA (reference sequence). V lost 3 bases and J lost 4, with 15 bases in between. This CDR3 is CSASGQGGPYGYTF. The CDR3 nucleotides read TGCAGTGCTAGTGGTCAGGGAGGGCCCTATGGCTACACCTTC.

J is TRBJ1-1 and V is TRBV7-9; D is undetermined. The V gene lost 2 bases and the J gene lost 0 bases, with 7 bases spanning the gap. CDR1 and CDR2 (germline): SEHNR, FQNEAQ (reference sequence). This CDR3 comprises 14 residues. The CDR3 loop is CASSLTAMNTEAFF. The DNA of the CDR3 is TGTGCCAGCAGCTTAACAGCCATGAACACTGAAGCTTTCTTT.

This rearrangement joins TRBV19 to TRBJ1-5, with D possibly matching TRBD1 (5 bases). The CDR3 is made up of 12 amino acids. Between the trimmed V and J ends, which lost 6 bases and 6 bases, there was a span of 9 bases. From germline, CDR1 is LNHDA and CDR2 SQIVND (reference sequence). CDR3 DNA: TGTGCCAGTAGCGGGGGGTTTCAGCCCCAGCATTTT. Encoded protein: CASSGGFQPQHF.

The V call is TRBV9, the J call TRBJ1-2, with 7 bases matching TRBD1. V was pared by 3 bases and J by 0 bases, with 5 bases of the junction left unmatched. The CDR3 extends over 15 amino acids. Germline loops: CDR1 SGDLS, CDR2 YYNGEE. The CDR3 loop is CASSAPGTANYGYTF. Written as DNA, the CDR3 is TGTGCCAGCAGCGCGCCCGGGACAGCTAACTATGGCTACACCTTC.

The chain has TRBV19 and TRBJ2-7; 10 positions agree with TRBD1. Trimming removed 4 bases from V and 7 bases from J; junction bases left unmatched: 10. CDR3 length equals 15 residues. CDR1 and CDR2 (germline): LNHDA, SQIVND (reference sequence). Here the CDR3 reads CASSTLTGGSGEQYF. CDR3 DNA: TGTGCCAGTAGTACCCTGACAGGGGGCTCTGGAGAGCAGTACTTC.

The chain couples TRBV2 to TRBJ2-2; TRBD2 matches 9 bases. The germline gives CDR1 SNHLY, CDR2 FYNNEI. The ends lost 6 bases at V and 2 bases at J; junction bases unmatched: 4. This CDR3 spans 15 amino acids. For the CDR3, the DNA is TGTGCCAGCAGGGCTAGCGGGGCCAACACCGGGGAGCTGTTTTTT. This gives the protein CASRASGANTGELFF.

This clone was seen just once. The chain recombines TRBV5-1 with TRBJ2-1; D is perhaps TRBD1 (6 bases). The CDR3 has 12 amino acids. Germline lookup yields CDR1 SGHRS and CDR2 YFSETQ. Trimming stripped 4 bases from V and 8 bases from J, with 10 bases between. The CDR3 sequence: CASSLTGYEQFF. CDR3 DNA sequence: TGCGCCAGCAGCCTTACAGGGTATGAGCAGTTCTTC.

The V call is TRBV10-3, the J call TRBJ2-2; possible D gene TRBD2, 5 bases. The CDR3 runs to 12 residues. V lost 4 bases to trimming and J lost 8 bases, with 8 bases between them. Germline CDR1 is ENHRY and CDR2 is SYGVKD. The CDR3 loop reads CAISGGAGELFF. The CDR3 nucleotides read TGTGCCATCAGTGGGGGAGCTGGGGAGCTGTTTTTT.

This chain uses TRBV9 with TRBJ2-5, with TRBD2 matching 7 bases. The germline V gene encodes CDR1 SGDLS and CDR2 YYNGEE. CDR3 length equals 16 residues. Germline trimming cut 0 bases from V and 2 bases from J; bases unmatched to any gene: 7. The DNA of the CDR3 is TGTGCCAGCAGCGTAGGTAGACTAGCCGGTCAAGAGACCCAGTACTTC. This translates into CASSVGRLAGQETQYF.

The CDR3, as DNA: TGTGCCAGCAGCGGGGGGCCCTATGCGCAGTTCTTC. Protein product: CASSGGPYAQFF. This rearrangement joins TRBV9 to TRBJ2-1, with TRBD1 as a possible D gene (6 bases). Germline loops: CDR1 SGDLS, CDR2 YYNGEE. Trimming left V 3 bases short and J 12 bases short, with 13 bases between. CDR3 length: 12 residues. Looking up the rest from reference TRBV9 and TRBJ2-1 gives the full variable domain: DSGVTQTPKHLITATGQRVTLRCSPRSGDLSVYWYQQSLDQGLQFLIQYYNGEERAKGNILERFSAQQFPDLHSELNLSSLELGDSALYFCASSGGPYAQFFGPGTRLTVL.

The chain links TRBV16 to TRBJ2-7, with 11 bases lining up with TRBD1. The CDR3 totals 15 residues. Germline CDR1 is KGHSY and CDR2 is FQNENV. The V and J ends lost 7 bases and 3 bases, in that order; junction bases with no gene match: 8. The CDR3 DNA sequence: TGTGCCAGCAATACGGGACAGGGGGGATACTACGAGCAGTACTTC. Translating gives CASNTGQGGYYEQYF. Complete variable domain (other parts from reference TRBV16 and TRBJ2-7): GEEVAQTPKHLVRGEGQKAKLYCAPIKGHSYVFWYQQVLKNEFKFLISFQNENVFDETGMPKERFSAKCLPNSPCSLEIQATKLEDSAVYFCASNTGQGGYYEQYFGPGTRLTVT.

CDR3 nucleotide sequence: TGTGCCAGCAACTTGTGGGAGGGGCGCGGGATGGCTTTCTTT. Translated: CASNLWEGRGMAFF. The chain carries TRBV2 and TRBJ1-1, with a possible D match to TRBD1 (5 bases). Trimming took 7 bases from V and 11 from J, leaving 23 bases between them. CDR1 is SNHLY and CDR2 is FYNNEI in the germline V gene. This CDR3 contains 14 residues.

The chain couples TRBV19 to TRBJ1-2, with D perhaps matching TRBD1 (6 bases). Trimming cost V 0 bases and J 2 bases, with 10 bases left between them. The CDR3 sequence is 15 residues long. CDR1 is LNHDA and CDR2 is SQIVND in the germline V gene (reference sequence). CDR3 nucleotides: TGTGCCAGTAGTATAGACCGTACAGGGAACTATGGCTACACCTTC. Translation gives CASSIDRTGNYGYTF.

The chain links TRBV7-9 to TRBJ1-1, with D unresolved. The V end was cut by 5 bases, the J end by 3 bases, with 10 bases between. Looked up from germline, CDR1 is SEHNR and CDR2 is FQNEAQ (reference sequence). The CDR3 is made up of 13 amino acids. Written as DNA, the CDR3 is TGTGCCAGCAGCATTAGCCCGGACACTGAAGCTTTCTTT. This translates into CASSISPDTEAFF. The full variable domain, in which reference TRBV7-9 and TRBJ1-1 provide the parts outside the CDR3, is DTGVSQNPRHKITKRGQNVTFRCDPISEHNRLYWYRQTLGQGPEFLTYFQNEAQLEKSRLLSDRFSAERPKGSFSTLEIQRTEQGDSAMYLCASSISPDTEAFFGQGTRLTVV.